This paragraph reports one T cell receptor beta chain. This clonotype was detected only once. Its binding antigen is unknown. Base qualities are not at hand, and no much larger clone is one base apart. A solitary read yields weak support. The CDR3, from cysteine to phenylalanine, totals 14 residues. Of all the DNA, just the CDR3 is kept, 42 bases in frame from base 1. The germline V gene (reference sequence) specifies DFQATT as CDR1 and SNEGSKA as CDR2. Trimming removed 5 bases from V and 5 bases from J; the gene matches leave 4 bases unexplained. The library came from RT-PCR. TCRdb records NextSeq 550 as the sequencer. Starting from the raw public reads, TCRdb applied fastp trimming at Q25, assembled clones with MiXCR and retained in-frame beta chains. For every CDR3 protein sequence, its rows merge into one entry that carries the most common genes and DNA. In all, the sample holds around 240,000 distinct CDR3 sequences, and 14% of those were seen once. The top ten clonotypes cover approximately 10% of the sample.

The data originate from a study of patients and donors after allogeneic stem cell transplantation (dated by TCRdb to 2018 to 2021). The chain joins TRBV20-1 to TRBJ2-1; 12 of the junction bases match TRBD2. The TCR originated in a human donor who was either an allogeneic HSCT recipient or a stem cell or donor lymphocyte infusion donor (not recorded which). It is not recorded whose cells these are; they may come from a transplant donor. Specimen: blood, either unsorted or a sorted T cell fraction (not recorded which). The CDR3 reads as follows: CSALRLAGDNEQFF. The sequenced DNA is TGCAGTGCTTTAAGACTAGCGGGAGACAATGAGCAGTTCTTC.